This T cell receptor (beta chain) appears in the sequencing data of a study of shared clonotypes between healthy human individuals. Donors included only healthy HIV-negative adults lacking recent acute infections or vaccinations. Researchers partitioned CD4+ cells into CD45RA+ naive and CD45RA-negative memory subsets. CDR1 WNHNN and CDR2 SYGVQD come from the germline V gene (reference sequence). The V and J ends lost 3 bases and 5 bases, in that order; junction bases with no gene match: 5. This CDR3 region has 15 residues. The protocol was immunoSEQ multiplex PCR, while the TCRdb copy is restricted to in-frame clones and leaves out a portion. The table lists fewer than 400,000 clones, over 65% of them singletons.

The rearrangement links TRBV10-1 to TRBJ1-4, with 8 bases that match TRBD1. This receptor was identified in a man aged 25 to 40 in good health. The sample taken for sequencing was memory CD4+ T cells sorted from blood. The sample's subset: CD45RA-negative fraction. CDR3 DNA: TGCGCCAGCAGTGATGGACAGGGACCCAATGAAAAACTGTTTTTT. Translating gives CASSDGQGPNEKLFF.